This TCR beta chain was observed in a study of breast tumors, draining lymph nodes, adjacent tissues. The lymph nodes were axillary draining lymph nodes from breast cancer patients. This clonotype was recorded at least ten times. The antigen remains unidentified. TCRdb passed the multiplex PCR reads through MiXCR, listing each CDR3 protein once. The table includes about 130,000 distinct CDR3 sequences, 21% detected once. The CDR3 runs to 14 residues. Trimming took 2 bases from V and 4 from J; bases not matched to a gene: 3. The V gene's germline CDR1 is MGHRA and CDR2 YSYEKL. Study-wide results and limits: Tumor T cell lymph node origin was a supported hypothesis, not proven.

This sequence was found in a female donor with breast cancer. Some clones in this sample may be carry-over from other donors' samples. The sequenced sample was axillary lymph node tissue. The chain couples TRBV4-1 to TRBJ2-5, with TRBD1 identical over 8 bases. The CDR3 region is CASSQQGARETQYF. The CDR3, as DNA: TGCGCCAGCAGCCAACAGGGGGCAAGAGAGACCCAGTACTTC.